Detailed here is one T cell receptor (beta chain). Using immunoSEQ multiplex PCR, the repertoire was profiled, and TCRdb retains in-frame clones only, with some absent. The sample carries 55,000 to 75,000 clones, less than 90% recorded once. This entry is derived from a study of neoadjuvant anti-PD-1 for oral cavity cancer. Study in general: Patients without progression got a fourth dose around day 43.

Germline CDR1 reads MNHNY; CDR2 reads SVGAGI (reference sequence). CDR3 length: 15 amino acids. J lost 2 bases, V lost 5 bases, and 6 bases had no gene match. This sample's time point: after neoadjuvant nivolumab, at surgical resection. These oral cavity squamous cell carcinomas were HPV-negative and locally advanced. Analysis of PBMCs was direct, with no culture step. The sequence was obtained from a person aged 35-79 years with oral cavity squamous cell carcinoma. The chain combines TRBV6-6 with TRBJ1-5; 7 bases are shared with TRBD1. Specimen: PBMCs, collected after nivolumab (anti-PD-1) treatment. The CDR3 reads CASSHRGGGNQPQHF. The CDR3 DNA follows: TGTGCCAGCAGTCACAGGGGCGGGGGCAATCAGCCCCAGCATTTT.